The 9 T cell receptor beta chains listed next were all sequenced from one sample in a study of control samples from healthy donors and cancer patients. This table comes from immunoSEQ multiplex PCR, and its TCRdb copy is limited to in-frame clones, with some not included. Among around 170,000 clones, around 88% were seen once, and the ten largest hold roughly 5.3%. Sequences were obtained from blood. The source is a woman aged 25 to 39 in good health.

CDR3 in amino acids: CASSQVRLAGAGEQFF. CDR3 DNA: TGCGCCAGCAGCCAAGTTCGGCTAGCGGGAGCCGGTGAGCAGTTCTTC. The V call is TRBV4-1, the J call TRBJ2-1; TRBD2 matches at 10 bases. V was clipped by 1 base and J by 9 bases; unmatched bases: 9. The length of the CDR3 is 16 residues. The germline V gene encodes CDR1 MGHRA and CDR2 YSYEKL.

CDR3 DNA sequence: TGTGCCAGCAGTTCGCCCCAGAGGGGACAGCCCCAGCATTTT. Translation gives CASSSPQRGQPQHF. The chain employs TRBV27 and TRBJ1-5; TRBD1 might be the D (5 bases). The CDR3 sequence is 14 residues long. The germline CDR1 and CDR2 sequences are MNHEY and SMNVEV (reference sequence). Trimming left V 4 bases short and J 7 bases short, with 14 bases between.

This chain connects TRBV7-8 to TRBJ1-2, with D perhaps TRBD1 (5 bases). V gave up 3 bases and J gave up 4 bases, with 15 bases separating them. The germline gives CDR1 SGHVS, CDR2 FQNEAQ. This CDR3 comprises 15 residues. The CDR3, as DNA: TGTGCCAGCAGCTTCCGAGCAGAGGGGATCTATGGCTACACCTTC. It specifies CASSFRAEGIYGYTF. Drawing the rest from reference TRBV7-8 and TRBJ1-2, the complete variable domain is GAGVSQSPRYKVAKRGQDVALRCDPISGHVSLFWYQQALGQGPEFLTYFQNEAQLDKSGLPSDRFFAERPEGSVSTLKIQRTQQEDSAVYLCASSFRAEGIYGYTFGSGTRLTVV.

The chain employs TRBV6-4 and TRBJ1-2, with D maybe TRBD1 (5 bases). The germline V gene has CDR1 MRHNA and CDR2 SNTAGT. The CDR3 covers 14 residues. The V gene lost 4 bases and the J gene lost 6 bases, with 15 bases spanning the gap. CDR3 bases: TGTGCCAGCAGTGCCTCTACGTGGGGGGATGGCTACACCTTC. Translation gives CASSASTWGDGYTF.

The chain joins TRBV7-9 to TRBJ2-2; no definite D call. This CDR3 has 14 residues. V was pared by 4 bases and J by 4 bases, with 10 bases between. Germline values: CDR1 SEHNR, CDR2 FQNEAQ (reference sequence). CDR3 amino acids: CASSYRHGTGELFF. DNA of the CDR3: TGTGCCAGCAGCTACAGACATGGCACCGGGGAGCTGTTTTTT.

This clone was observed a single time. The chain recombines TRBV28 with TRBJ2-1, with 15 nucleotides matching TRBD2. Germline V CDR1 and CDR2: MDHEN, SYDVKM. The CDR3 contains 17 residues. J was trimmed by 6 bases and V by 5 bases; bases with no gene match: 8. The CDR3 loop reads CASSPGTSGRSANEQFF. Here the CDR3 DNA reads TGTGCCAGCAGTCCGGGGACTAGCGGGAGGTCCGCCAATGAGCAGTTCTTC.

This chain connects TRBV27 to TRBJ1-5; the D is unclear. The V and J ends lost 1 base and 2 bases respectively, with 6 bases between them. This CDR3 is 14 amino acids long. Germline V gives CDR1 MNHEY, CDR2 SMNVEV (reference sequence). CDR3 region: CASSLFGGNQPQHF. The CDR3 nucleotides are TGTGCCAGCAGTTTATTTGGGGGCAATCAGCCCCAGCATTTT.

The V and J genes are TRBV5-6 and TRBJ1-4; 7 bases line up with TRBD1. The CDR3 has 15 amino acids. The V gene's germline CDR1 is SGHDT and CDR2 YYEEEE. After removal of 3 bases from V and 5 bases from J, the junction contained 7 bases not matched to a gene. CDR3 amino acids: CASSSPGQSNEKLFF. The CDR3 bases are TGTGCCAGCAGCTCCCCGGGACAGTCGAATGAAAAACTGTTTTTT.

The CDR3 spells CASSFKSGQPQHF. CDR3 bases: TGTGCCAGCAGCTTTAAGTCAGGTCAGCCCCAGCATTTT. The gene calls are TRBV7-2 and TRBJ1-5; D is undetermined. CDR1 and CDR2 from the germline V gene are SGHTA and FQGNSA. CDR3 size: 13 residues. V was cut by 3 bases and J by 6 bases, with 9 bases left in between.